Listed here are 3 T cell receptor beta chains from one sample, sequenced in a study of T cell responses to AZD1222 COVID-19 vaccine. Sequencing was performed with immunoSEQ multiplex PCR; in TCRdb, only in-frame clones are kept and a portion is missing. The top ten hold 1.5% to 2% of the sample, which has roughly 150,000 clones, around nine tenths seen once. Source: peripheral blood, taken on day 0 of AZD1222 vaccination. Receptors were obtained from an adult in good health.

V gene TRBV6-5 combines with J gene TRBJ1-6; D unresolved. The CDR3 totals 15 residues. The germline CDR1 and CDR2 sequences are MNHEY and SVGAGI. V shed 0 bases and J shed 9 bases, with 12 bases lying between them. CDR3 in amino acids: CASSYSFGSGSPLHF. The CDR3 DNA is TGTGCCAGCAGTTACTCCTTTGGGTCTGGTTCACCCCTCCACTTT.

The chain is built from TRBV14 and TRBJ1-2, with D uncertain. The CDR3 has 14 residues. Trimming pared 4 bases from V and 6 bases from J, leaving 15 bases between. The germline gives CDR1 SGHDN, CDR2 FVKESK. The CDR3 region is CASSPYSKDDGYTF. The CDR3, as DNA: TGTGCCAGCAGCCCTTATTCTAAAGACGATGGCTACACCTTC.

This clone was seen a single time. The chain employs TRBV6-5 and TRBJ2-5; maybe TRBD1 (5 bases). In germline, CDR1 is MNHEY, CDR2 SVGAGI. Trimming removed 0 bases from V and 2 bases from J, with 7 bases in between. The CDR3 is 14 residues long. CDR3: CASSYSQGQETQYF. CDR3 DNA: TGTGCCAGCAGTTACTCCCAGGGTCAAGAGACCCAGTACTTC.